This T cell receptor (beta chain) originates from a study of blood T cell repertoires in COVID-19. Study-wide context: The origin of the acute and convalescent COVID-19 samples was the United States, Italy and Spain. The cDNA or gDNA used as material had been derived from T cells, B-cell-depleted T cells, or PBMCs.

In the authors' methods: Amplifying reference gene primers gave estimates of nucleated cell counts. Assay used: immunoSEQ multiplex PCR; TCRdb lists only in-frame clones, some missing. The V and J calls and clone size were taken over from that table, and D and trimming were inferred from the DNA. The repertoire holds about 130,000 clones, with more than 60% as singletons. CDR1 is MGHRA, CDR2 YSYEKL, per germline. This CDR3 region has 14 residues. Trimming removed 0 bases from V and 7 bases from J; junction bases left unmatched: 5. Sequencing used peripheral blood. V and J are TRBV4-1 and TRBJ1-2; 7 bases are shared with TRBD1. The clonotype originates from a woman in her seventies with acute or convalescent COVID-19. DNA for the CDR3: TGCGCCAGCAGCCAAGATCAAGGGGGCGGTGGCTACACCTTC. Its translation: CASSQDQGGGGYTF.